These 20 T cell receptor beta chains were sequenced from one sample in a study of cytomegalovirus exposure and HLA in healthy donors. This PCR relied on a set of 60 Vbeta primers and 13 Jbeta primers. This table comes from immunoSEQ multiplex PCR, and its TCRdb copy is limited to in-frame clones, with some not included. The sample shows roughly 180,000 clones, just under 80% of them seen only once. Sequenced sample: PBMCs. Source of these receptors: a man between 25 and 39 years old in good health and CMV-seronegative.

The rearrangement links TRBV7-6 to TRBJ1-3; weak D call: TRBD1 (5 bases). The CDR3 extends over 15 amino acids. The germline V gene has CDR1 SGHVS and CDR2 FNYEAQ. The V end was cut by 4 bases, the J end by 2 bases, with 12 bases between. The CDR3 region is CASSWARGTGNTIYF. CDR3 sequence (DNA): TGTGCCAGCAGCTGGGCAAGGGGCACTGGAAACACCATATATTTT.

The V call is TRBV6-5, the J call TRBJ2-5; a weak D match, TRBD1 (7 bases). The J call may be in error: the DNA end matches TRBJ2-7 better. Germline CDR1 and CDR2: MNHEY and SVGAGI. The CDR3 extends over 14 amino acids. The CDR3, as DNA: TGTGCCAGCAGGCGGGACAGTTCCTCCTACGAGCAGTACTTC. Its protein is CASRRDSSSYEQYF.

The chain employs TRBV7-2 and TRBJ2-2; D is unresolved. V lost 5 bases and J 3 bases, leaving 7 bases between the germline ends. The germline gives CDR1 SGHTA, CDR2 FQGNSA. This CDR3 is 13 amino acids long. The CDR3 spells CASSETHTGELFF. The CDR3 bases are TGTGCCAGCAGCGAAACACACACCGGGGAGCTGTTTTTT. The variable domain in full, with the rest retrieved from reference TRBV7-2 and TRBJ2-2, is GAGVSQSPSNKVTEKGKDVELRCDPISGHTALYWYRQSLGQGLEFLIYFQGNSAPDKSGLPSDRFSAERTGGSVSTLTIQRTQQEDSAVYLCASSETHTGELFFGEGSRLTVL.

The chain links TRBV2 to TRBJ2-1; 12 nucleotides align to TRBD2. Unmatched junction bases numbered 8, after V lost 5 bases and J lost 9 bases. The CDR3 is made up of 15 amino acids. Looked up from germline, CDR1 is SNHLY and CDR2 is FYNNEI. CDR3 residues: CASSLRLAGAGEQFF. DNA for the CDR3: TGTGCCAGCAGTCTGCGACTAGCGGGAGCGGGTGAGCAGTTCTTC.

The chain employs TRBV14 and TRBJ1-5; 7 bases are shared with TRBD1. CDR1 SGHDN and CDR2 FVKESK come from the germline V gene. The CDR3 spans 20 residues. The ends lost 4 bases at V and 0 bases at J; junction bases unmatched: 18. CDR3 coding DNA: TGTGCCAGCAGCCTCCCGATCTGCGACAGGGAAATAGATAGCAATCAGCCCCAGCATTTT. It is translated as CASSLPICDREIDSNQPQHF.

This sequence joins TRBV11-1 and TRBJ1-1; D is perhaps TRBD1 (6 bases). Germline V gene lookup returns CDR1 SGHAT and CDR2 FQDESV (reference sequence). The V end was cut by 4 bases, the J end by 5 bases, with 11 bases between. This CDR3 contains 13 residues. This CDR3 is CASSSGARTEAFF. Here the CDR3 DNA reads TGTGCCAGCAGCTCAGGGGCGCGGACTGAAGCTTTCTTT.

The V and J genes are TRBV27 and TRBJ1-1, with D unresolved. Trimming took 4 bases from V and 2 from J, leaving 11 bases between them. Germline V gene sequence: CDR1 MNHEY, CDR2 SMNVEV (reference sequence). The CDR3 has 14 residues. CDR3 nucleotides: TGTGCCAGCAGTTCCGTGTTAGTTAACACTGAAGCTTTCTTT. Translating it yields CASSSVLVNTEAFF.

The chain employs TRBV9 and TRBJ2-5, with D unresolved. Germline V gene lookup returns CDR1 SGDLS and CDR2 YYNGEE. This CDR3 is 15 amino acids long. Deletions cut 0 bases from V and 0 bases from J, with 9 bases between. DNA for the CDR3: TGTGCCAGCAGCGTAGGCGGCAGATACCAAGAGACCCAGTACTTC. Translation: CASSVGGRYQETQYF.

The rearrangement joins TRBV6-5 to TRBJ2-3, with TRBD1 identical over 9 bases. The germline V gene encodes CDR1 MNHEY and CDR2 SVGAGI. After removal of 4 bases from V and 5 bases from J, the junction contained 7 bases not matched to a gene. The CDR3 has 15 amino acids. The chain's CDR3 is CASSSRQGVVDTQYF. The CDR3 DNA sequence: TGTGCCAGCAGTTCCCGACAGGGGGTAGTAGATACGCAGTATTTT.

The chain links TRBV19 to TRBJ2-1, with 9 bases fitting TRBD1. The V gene's germline CDR1 is LNHDA and CDR2 SQIVND (reference sequence). This CDR3 has 15 amino acids. V lost 8 bases and J lost 4; bases outside the gene matches: 9. Here the CDR3 DNA reads TGTGCCAGTCGTACTGACAGGGGGAGATACAATGAGCAGTTCTTC. Translating it yields CASRTDRGRYNEQFF.

The chain links TRBV10-1 to TRBJ1-4; perhaps TRBD1 as D (5 bases). Germline CDR1 and CDR2: WNHNN and SYGVQD (reference sequence). The CDR3 covers 14 residues. The V and J ends lost 5 bases and 2 bases respectively, with 9 bases between them. The CDR3 loop is CASSRGGTNEKLFF. CDR3 in DNA: TGCGCCAGCAGTCGCGGGGGGACTAATGAAAAACTGTTTTTT.

This chain joins TRBV6-6 and TRBJ2-2, with D perhaps TRBD1 (5 bases). Trimming took 6 bases from V and 1 from J, leaving 9 bases between them. CDR1 and CDR2 from the germline V gene are MNHNY and SVGAGI (reference sequence). The CDR3 loop spans 14 amino acids. CDR3 amino acids: CASRKQENTGELFF. The CDR3, as DNA: TGTGCCAGCAGAAAACAGGAGAACACCGGGGAGCTGTTTTTT.

The V and J genes are TRBV5-1 and TRBJ2-2, with 11 bases identical to TRBD2. The CDR3 covers 16 residues. Germline CDR1 and CDR2: SGHRS and YFSETQ. Trimming took 5 bases from V and 7 from J; bases not matched to a gene: 10. The CDR3 spells CASSSLAGGLGGELFF. CDR3 DNA sequence: TGCGCCAGCAGTTCTCTAGCGGGGGGCCTCGGCGGGGAGCTGTTTTTT.

The gene calls are TRBV5-6 and TRBJ2-3, with D perhaps matching TRBD1 (5 bases). The V end lost 2 bases, the J end lost 6 bases, and 10 bases lay between the germline ends. The CDR3 is made up of 13 amino acids. Germline V gives CDR1 SGHDT, CDR2 YYEEEE. CDR3 coding DNA: TGTGCCAGCAGCTTTCAGGGTTCGGATACGCAGTATTTT. This gives the protein CASSFQGSDTQYF.

This clone was recorded once. The rearrangement uses TRBV15 and TRBJ2-7, with D possibly TRBD2 on 6 matching bases. CDR1 LNHNV and CDR2 YYDKDF come from the germline V gene (reference sequence). V was pared by 6 bases and J by 4 bases, with 19 bases between. The CDR3 extends over 15 amino acids. CDR3 residues: CATSEVTGGEYEQYF. The CDR3 coding sequence is TGTGCCACCAGTGAGGTGACTGGCGGGGAGTACGAGCAGTACTTC.

This clone was picked up a small number of times. This chain uses TRBV5-6 with TRBJ1-4; TRBD1 agrees at 10 bases. V shed 4 bases and J 8 bases; nucleotides not matched to a gene: 8. From germline, CDR1 is SGHDT and CDR2 YYEEEE. The CDR3 covers 15 residues. The CDR3 bases are TGTGCCAGCAGCCTTAGACAGGGGGCAAAAGAAAAACTGTTTTTT. Amino acids: CASSLRQGAKEKLFF.

V gene TRBV15 combines with J gene TRBJ1-4, with TRBD1 identical over 8 bases. Losses at the gene ends were 0 bases for V and 5 bases for J; bases not matched to a gene: 5. The CDR3 length is 16 residues. Germline-derived CDR1 and CDR2 are LNHNV and YYDKDF (reference sequence). The CDR3 sequence: CATSRDVTGANEKLFF. DNA for the CDR3: TGTGCCACCAGCAGAGATGTGACAGGGGCGAATGAAAAACTGTTTTTT.

The J gene is TRBJ2-1, the V gene TRBV28; 8 bases align to TRBD1. Per germline, CDR1 MDHEN and CDR2 SYDVKM. J was trimmed by 8 bases and V by 5 bases; bases with no gene match: 14. CDR3 length: 16 residues. The CDR3 here is CASSRTGGTHGDEQFF. For the CDR3, the DNA is TGTGCCAGCAGTAGAACAGGGGGTACCCATGGGGATGAGCAGTTCTTC.

The V and J genes are TRBV10-3 and TRBJ1-1, with TRBD1 identical over 7 bases. Germline CDR1 is ENHRY and CDR2 is SYGVKD. V lost 4 bases, J lost 3 bases, and 5 bases stayed unmatched. The CDR3 has 14 residues. DNA of the CDR3: TGTGCCATCAGTGGAGACAGGGTGGACACTGAAGCTTTCTTT. It specifies CAISGDRVDTEAFF.

This clone has a handful of counts. The DNA of the CDR3 is TGTGCCAGCTCACCTCGACTAGCGGGGGACCTCTACGAGCAGTACTTC. This codes for CASSPRLAGDLYEQYF. This chain uses TRBV18 with TRBJ2-7, with 12 bases matching TRBD2. Germline CDR1 reads KGHSH; CDR2 reads LQKENI. With V trimmed by 3 bases and J by 3 bases, 6 bases remained unmatched. The CDR3 extends over 16 amino acids.